These 14 T cell receptor beta chains came from one sample sequenced in a study of blood T cell repertoires in COVID-19. TCRdb's table, derived via immunoSEQ multiplex PCR, lists solely in-frame clones and lacks some. The sample lists roughly 280,000 clones; 86% were seen once. Sequenced sample: peripheral blood. These receptors were taken from a man between 18 and 29 years old with active or convalescent COVID-19.

The chain combines TRBV24-1 with TRBJ1-1, with D hard to call. The ends were cut back, 7 bases at V and 0 bases at J, with 8 bases in the middle. Germline assignment: CDR1 KGHDR and CDR2 SFDVKD. The length of the CDR3 is 13 residues. The CDR3 DNA reads as TGTGCCACCAGAGCGGCAATGAACACTGAAGCTTTCTTT. Amino acids: CATRAAMNTEAFF.

This sequence joins TRBV11-2 and TRBJ2-1, with D possibly being TRBD1 (7 bases). This CDR3 comprises 17 residues. Trimming cost V 5 bases and J 5 bases, with 22 bases left between them. Germline V lookup: CDR1 SGHAT, CDR2 FQNNGV. CDR3: CASSPGGGRRGNNEQFF. The CDR3 DNA follows: TGTGCCAGCAGCCCCGGTGGGGGGCGCAGGGGGAACAATGAGCAGTTCTTC.

The CDR3 loop is CASSAAIAREQFF. The CDR3 region has the DNA TGTGCCAGCAGCGCCGCTATCGCTCGTGAGCAGTTCTTC. The rearrangement uses TRBV7-2 and TRBJ2-1; the D is unclear. The CDR3 is made up of 13 amino acids. Trimming took off 5 bases at V and 9 bases at J, with 14 bases between the two ends. Germline V gives CDR1 SGHTA, CDR2 FQGNSA.

The CDR3: CASSSQGTAAFF. The CDR3 coding sequence is TGTGCCAGCAGTTCGCAGGGGACGGCGGCTTTCTTT. J is TRBJ1-1 and V is TRBV12-3 or TRBV12-4, with D possibly being TRBD1 (6 bases). Trimming shortened V by 4 bases and J by 11 bases, and 14 bases separated the two germline ends. This CDR3 has 12 amino acids.

This chain connects TRBV30 to TRBJ2-5; possible D gene TRBD2, 6 bases. Germline CDR1 is GTSNPN and CDR2 is SVGIG (reference sequence). The CDR3 totals 12 residues. V was cut by 3 bases and J by 5 bases, with 10 bases left in between. CDR3 sequence reads: CAWRSGGETQYF. DNA for the CDR3: TGTGCCTGGAGATCAGGAGGGGAGACCCAGTACTTC.

This clone has just one count. This chain joins TRBV2 and TRBJ2-6; D might be TRBD2 (5 bases). Trimming removed 4 bases at V and 0 bases at J, with 7 bases between. This CDR3 comprises 15 residues. In germline, CDR1 is SNHLY, CDR2 FYNNEI. This chain's CDR3 is CASSARASGANVLTF. As DNA, the CDR3 is TGTGCCAGCAGTGCGAGGGCCTCTGGGGCCAACGTCCTGACTTTC.

This clone was counted only a few times. V gene TRBV5-8 combines with J gene TRBJ2-2; 8 bases fit TRBD1. The V gene end was trimmed by 4 bases and the J gene end by 4 bases; junction bases not matched to a gene: 9. Germline assignment: CDR1 SGHTS and CDR2 YDEGEE. CDR3 length: 16 amino acids. The CDR3 sequence is CASSIPQGAFTGELFF. For the CDR3, the DNA is TGTGCCAGCAGCATCCCTCAGGGGGCCTTCACCGGGGAGCTGTTTTTT.

This chain links TRBV3-1 (or the pseudogene TRBV3-2) with TRBJ2-3; no definite D call. The germline V gene has CDR1 LGHDT and CDR2 YNNKEL (reference sequence). The CDR3 totals 12 residues. Trimming pared 0 bases from V and 6 bases from J, leaving 4 bases between. The DNA for the CDR3 is TGTGCCAGCAGCCAAGATCAGGATACGCAGTATTTT. It codes for CASSQDQDTQYF.

The rearrangement joins TRBV6-6 to TRBJ2-2; D ambiguous. CDR1 MNHNY and CDR2 SVGAGI come from the germline V gene (reference sequence). The CDR3 has 13 residues. The V gene lost 4 bases and the J gene lost 9 bases, with 12 bases spanning the gap. The CDR3 DNA is TGTGCCAGCAGTTCTTCAGGCCCCCGGGAGCTGTTTTTT. Protein: CASSSSGPRELFF.

This chain links TRBV19 with TRBJ1-2, with 9 bases that match TRBD1. The length of the CDR3 is 15 residues. CDR1 LNHDA and CDR2 SQIVND come from the germline V gene (reference sequence). J gave up 5 bases and V 4 bases, and 8 bases lay outside the gene matches. In DNA, the CDR3 is TGTGCCAGTAGTAGGTGGGACAGGGATGATTATGGCTACACCTTC. As protein: CASSRWDRDDYGYTF.

The chain has TRBV2 and TRBJ1-4; no reliable D call. Deletions cut 11 bases from V and 7 bases from J, with 17 bases between. Looked up from germline, CDR1 is SNHLY and CDR2 is FYNNEI. This CDR3 has 13 residues. CDR3 DNA sequence: TGTGCCGGATCGACTCCCCAATCTGAAAAACTGTTTTTT. Amino acids: CAGSTPQSEKLFF. The full variable domain, in which reference TRBV2 and TRBJ1-4 provide the parts outside the CDR3, is EPEVTQTPSHQVTQMGQEVILRCVPISNHLYFYWYRQILGQKVEFLVSFYNNEISEKSEIFDDQFSVERPDGSNFTLKIRSTKLEDSAMYFCAGSTPQSEKLFFGSGTQLSVL.

The chain carries TRBV19 and TRBJ1-6; no clear D gene. Germline CDR1 LNHDA, CDR2 SQIVND (reference sequence). The CDR3 has 15 residues. Trimming stripped 6 bases from V and 0 bases from J, with 9 bases between. CDR3 sequence (DNA): TGTGCCAGTAGGGAAGGGAGCTCCTATAATTCACCCCTCCACTTT. Protein: CASREGSSYNSPLHF.

The chain couples TRBV28 to TRBJ1-1; D remains unclear. CDR1 is MDHEN and CDR2 is SYDVKM in the germline V gene. This CDR3 spans 13 amino acids. V lost 10 bases, J lost 0 bases, and 12 bases lay in between. The CDR3 nucleotides are TGTGCCACCACAGTAATCATGAACACTGAAGCTTTCTTT. This codes for CATTVIMNTEAFF.

The gene calls are TRBV6-6 and TRBJ1-2, with unresolved D. Germline V gives CDR1 MNHNY, CDR2 SVGAGI (reference sequence). The ends were cut back, 2 bases at V and 3 bases at J, with 7 bases in the middle. The CDR3 is 13 residues long. CDR3 sequence (DNA): TGTGCCAGCAGTTACGAAGCCCACTATGGCTACACCTTC. This encodes CASSYEAHYGYTF.